The clone carrying this T cell receptor (beta chain) turned up a few times. The V end lost 4 bases, the J end lost 4 bases, and 14 bases lay between the germline ends. Germline V gives CDR1 LGHDT, CDR2 YNNKEL (reference sequence). The CDR3 sequence is 14 residues long. This specimen belongs to a study of neurological immune-mediated disorders. From the 5' RACE reads, TCRdb called clonotypes with MiXCR, one entry per CDR3 protein. The sample lists just under 60,000 distinct CDR3 sequences, roughly 3.5% occurring once. The chain combines TRBV3-1 with TRBJ2-7; tentatively, D is TRBD1 or TRBD2 (6 bases each). The sample consisted of PBMCs. The sequence was obtained from a woman in her 30s with multiple sclerosis. The CDR3 DNA follows: TGTGCCAGCAGCCCGGGCAGGGGAGGATACGAGCAGTACTTC. It yields the protein CASSPGRGGYEQYF.